The entry below describes one TCR beta chain. Trimming removed 4 bases at V and 4 bases at J, with 16 bases between. Germline V lookup: CDR1 SGHVS, CDR2 FQNEAQ. The CDR3 runs to 15 residues. This entry comes from a study of T-cell memory formation after mild COVID-19. Overall study context: TCR clusters were mostly donor specific.

TCRdb reprocessed the 5' RACE reads with MiXCR, giving one entry per CDR3 protein. The data contain fewer than 140,000 distinct CDR3 sequences, around 15% of them seen just once; the ten biggest clones take up around 28%. The sequencing sample was made of PBMCs or a T cell subset sorted from them (not recorded which). This TCR was sampled from an adult woman who had mild COVID-19 (a few samples of this study predate the infection). Cell type and time point are not known. The chain links TRBV7-8 to TRBJ1-1; weak D call: TRBD1 (5 bases). The CDR3 loop reads CASSSGTGILTEAFF. In DNA form, the CDR3 reads TGTGCCAGCAGCTCCGGGACGGGGATACTCACTGAAGCTTTCTTT.